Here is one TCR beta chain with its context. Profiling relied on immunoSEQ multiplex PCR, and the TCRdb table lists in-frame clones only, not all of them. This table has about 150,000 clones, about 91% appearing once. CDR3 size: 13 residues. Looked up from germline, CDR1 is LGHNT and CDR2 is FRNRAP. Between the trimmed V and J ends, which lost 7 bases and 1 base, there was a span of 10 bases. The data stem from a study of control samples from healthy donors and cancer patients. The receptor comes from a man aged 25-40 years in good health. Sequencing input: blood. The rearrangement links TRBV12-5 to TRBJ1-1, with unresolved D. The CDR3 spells CASDHRGNTEAFF. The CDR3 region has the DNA TGTGCTAGTGATCACCGGGGGAACACTGAAGCTTTCTTT.